This paragraph reports one T cell receptor (beta chain). In the original analysis: Reference gene primer amplification yielded estimated nucleated cell counts. Clones were sequenced by immunoSEQ multiplex PCR, and TCRdb holds only the in-frame ones, with some missing. For V, J and clone size, that table is used; D and trimming come from the DNA. The table has over 70,000 clones, around 90% seen once; the top ten hold over 8.5%. The data originate from a study of blood T cell repertoires in COVID-19. Germline trimming cut 6 bases from V and 1 base from J; bases unmatched to any gene: 7. CDR1 MNHNY and CDR2 SVGAGI come from the germline V gene (reference sequence). The CDR3 consists of 15 residues.

The receptor was derived from a man at least 80 years old with acute or convalescent COVID-19. Sequencing was carried out using peripheral blood. The chain couples TRBV6-6 to TRBJ2-7; TRBD1 matches at 9 bases. Written as DNA, the CDR3 is TGTGCCAGCAGAGCCGGGACAGGGCTTTCCTACGAGCAGTACTTC. This translates into CASRAGTGLSYEQYF.